This TCR beta chain stems from a study of CD8+CD57+ T cells in acquired aplastic anemia. Study at large: Mean yield of DNA from sorted CD4+ and CD8+ cells was 2.5 to 4 ug. Among healthy donors, CD4+ cells averaged around 11 million reads.

In regard to this clonotype: Antigen: not known.

According to the study, genomic DNA was the template for TCR beta VDJ and CDR3 profiling. One entry per CDR3 protein, called by TCRdb with MiXCR from the reads. The sample gives around 130,000 distinct CDR3 sequences, around 46% of which show up once; under 3% is in the top ten. General study results and limits: Sharing between patients and controls was observed for twenty-nine CD8+ CDR3 sequences.

The CDR3 runs to 16 residues. The V gene's germline CDR1 is SGHAT and CDR2 FQNNGV. J lost 4 bases, V lost 0 bases, and 8 bases had no gene match. This sequence was found in a human donor in good health, serving as a control. The chain joins TRBV11-2 to TRBJ2-7; 8 nucleotides match TRBD1. Source material: sorted CD4+, CD8+, or CD8+CD57+ T cells (not recorded which) from PBMCs. In DNA form, the CDR3 reads TGTGCCAGCAGCTTAGAGGGCAGGGGGCTCAAGTACGAGCAGTACTTC. Residues: CASSLEGRGLKYEQYF.